This TCR beta chain was sequenced during a study of control samples from healthy donors and cancer patients. Clones were sequenced by immunoSEQ multiplex PCR, and TCRdb holds only the in-frame ones, with some missing. The table has about 120,000 clones, about nine tenths seen once. Germline loops: CDR1 SGHTA, CDR2 FQGNSA. J gave up 3 bases and V 5 bases, and 6 bases lay outside the gene matches. The CDR3 totals 15 residues. The J gene is TRBJ1-4, the V gene TRBV7-2, with 7 bases identical to TRBD1. The origin of this receptor is a man aged 40-49 years in good health. Sequenced: blood. The chain's CDR3 is CASSRGQSANEKLFF. DNA of the CDR3: TGTGCCAGCAGCAGGGGACAGTCTGCTAATGAAAAACTGTTTTTT.